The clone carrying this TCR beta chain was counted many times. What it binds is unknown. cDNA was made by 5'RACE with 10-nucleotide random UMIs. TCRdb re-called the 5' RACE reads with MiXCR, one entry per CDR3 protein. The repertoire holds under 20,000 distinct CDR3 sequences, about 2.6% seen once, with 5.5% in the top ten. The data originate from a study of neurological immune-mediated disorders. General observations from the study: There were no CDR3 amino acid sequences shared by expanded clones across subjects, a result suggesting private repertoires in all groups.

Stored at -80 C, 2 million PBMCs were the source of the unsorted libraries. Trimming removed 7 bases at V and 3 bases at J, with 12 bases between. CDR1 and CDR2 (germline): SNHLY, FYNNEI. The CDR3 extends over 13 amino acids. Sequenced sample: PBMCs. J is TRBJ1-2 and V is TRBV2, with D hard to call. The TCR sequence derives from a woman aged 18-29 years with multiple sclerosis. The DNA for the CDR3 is TGTGCCAGCAATCCTGACGCACACTATGGCTACACCTTC. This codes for CASNPDAHYGYTF.